The 18 T cell receptor beta chains below were found in one sample sequenced in a study of Tregs in tolerant kidney transplant recipients. Data came from immunoSEQ multiplex PCR; TCRdb stores just in-frame clones and leaves some out. The top ten hold approximately 0.34% of the sample, which has about 110,000 clones, 85% to 90% seen once. The sequencing here drew on CD4+ T cells from blood, taken before the transplant. The receptors stem from a human donor who received a combined kidney and bone marrow transplant.

V gene TRBV15 combines with J gene TRBJ1-2; 7 bases match TRBD1. Germline V lookup: CDR1 LNHNV, CDR2 YYDKDF (reference sequence). V shed 3 bases, J shed 3 bases, and the junction held 10 bases outside the gene matches. The CDR3 is 16 residues long. The CDR3 coding sequence is TGTGCCACCAGCAGGTCATTACAGGGGCTAGACTATGGCTACACCTTC. Protein sequence: CATSRSLQGLDYGYTF.

This chain uses TRBV2 with TRBJ2-3, with D perhaps matching TRBD2 (6 bases). The CDR3 is 14 residues long. V dropped 1 base and J dropped 7 bases, with 12 bases sitting between them. From germline, CDR1 is SNHLY and CDR2 FYNNEI. CDR3 protein: CASSEDLASNTQYF. The CDR3 DNA reads as TGTGCCAGCAGTGAAGACCTAGCGAGTAATACGCAGTATTTT.

This rearrangement joins TRBV5-1 to TRBJ2-6, with a possible D match to TRBD1 (5 bases). The CDR3 is made up of 15 amino acids. Between the trimmed V and J ends, which lost 5 bases and 0 bases, there was a span of 9 bases. Per germline, CDR1 SGHRS and CDR2 YFSETQ. CDR3 in DNA: TGCGCCAGCAGACCAGGACACTCTGGGGCCAACGTCCTGACTTTC. The encoded protein is CASRPGHSGANVLTF.

The chain couples TRBV4-1 to TRBJ2-1; D unresolved. The ends were cut back, 3 bases at V and 6 bases at J, with 12 bases in the middle. Per the germline V gene, CDR1 is MGHRA and CDR2 is YSYEKL. CDR3 length equals 14 residues. CDR3 region: CASSQSTGFNEQFF. CDR3 sequence (DNA): TGCGCCAGCAGCCAGTCGACTGGATTCAATGAGCAGTTCTTC.

The J gene is TRBJ1-2, the V gene TRBV11-2, with unresolved D. V shed 4 bases and J shed 8 bases, with 11 bases lying between them. The CDR3 is 12 residues long. From germline, CDR1 is SGHAT and CDR2 FQNNGV. The CDR3 DNA follows: TGTGCCAGCAGCTCCCGTCGGGTGGGCTACACCTTC. As protein: CASSSRRVGYTF.

The chain joins TRBV6-6 to TRBJ2-5; 10 bases are a match to TRBD1. This CDR3 region has 16 residues. The V and J ends lost 6 bases and 1 base, in that order; junction bases with no gene match: 8. Germline CDR1 MNHNY, CDR2 SVGAGI (reference sequence). CDR3 coding DNA: TGTGCCAGCAGAAGATGGGACAGGGGATTCCAAGAGACCCAGTACTTC. It translates to CASRRWDRGFQETQYF.

The V call is TRBV5-4, the J call TRBJ2-3; the D is unclear. The CDR3 contains 12 residues. The V and J ends lost 3 bases and 5 bases respectively, with 7 bases between them. Germline V gene lookup returns CDR1 SGHNT and CDR2 YYREEE (reference sequence). CDR3 residues: CASSSGLDTQYF. The DNA for the CDR3 is TGTGCCAGCAGCTCCGGGTTAGATACGCAGTATTTT.

The genes are TRBV30 and TRBJ2-1, with D hard to call. Per germline, CDR1 GTSNPN and CDR2 SVGIG (reference sequence). Trimming pared 0 bases from V and 5 bases from J, leaving 14 bases between. This CDR3 is 15 amino acids long. In DNA form, the CDR3 reads TGTGCCTGGAGTGTACTGCGCCACCGAAACAATGAGCAGTTCTTC. Its translation: CAWSVLRHRNNEQFF.

There are a few counts of this clone. V and J are TRBV18 and TRBJ2-7; D not certain. The V end was cut by 1 base, the J end by 7 bases, with 20 bases between. Per germline, CDR1 KGHSH and CDR2 LQKENI. The CDR3 sequence is 16 residues long. Here the CDR3 reads CASSPLSDPSAAEQYF. The CDR3 nucleotides read TGTGCCAGCTCACCACTGTCCGACCCATCGGCGGCGGAGCAGTACTTC.

The chain recombines TRBV19 with TRBJ1-1, with D maybe TRBD1 (5 bases). The CDR3 consists of 15 residues. V was shortened by 2 bases and J by 0 bases, with 10 bases between the two germline ends. Germline V CDR1 and CDR2: LNHDA, SQIVND (reference sequence). The CDR3 nucleotides read TGTGCCAGTAGTATACAGGGTACTGTGAACACTGAAGCTTTCTTT. Translated, it gives CASSIQGTVNTEAFF.

The rearrangement links TRBV29-1 to TRBJ1-5, with TRBD1 matching over 7 bases. The V gene end was trimmed by 4 bases and the J gene end by 4 bases; junction bases not matched to a gene: 4. Germline values: CDR1 SQVTM, CDR2 ANQGSEA. This CDR3 has 13 amino acids. The CDR3 region has the DNA TGCAGCGTTGTGGGACAGAAAAATCAGCCCCAGCATTTT. This translates into CSVVGQKNQPQHF.

The V gene is TRBV6-1, the J gene TRBJ1-5; 11 bases match TRBD1. The CDR3 sequence is 13 residues long. Trimming took 6 bases from V and 9 from J; bases not matched to a gene: 4. Per the germline V gene, CDR1 is MNHNS and CDR2 is SASEGT. CDR3 in amino acids: CASSGTGGPPQHF. CDR3 DNA: TGTGCCAGCAGCGGGACAGGGGGTCCGCCCCAGCATTTT.

Details on this clone: The identical CDR3 is also encoded by other nucleotide sequences in the sample. The chain combines TRBV14 with TRBJ2-3; no firm D call. Germline CDR1 SGHDN, CDR2 FVKESK. V lost 0 bases and J lost 4, with 5 bases in between. The CDR3 is 13 amino acids. The DNA of the CDR3 is TGTGCCAGCAGCCAAGACCTAGCAGATACGCAGTATTTT. It yields the protein CASSQDLADTQYF.

The sample holds a few counts of this clone. The gene calls are TRBV5-3 and TRBJ1-3, with a possible D match to TRBD1 (5 bases). TRBV5-3 qualifies as an ORF whose function is uncertain. The CDR3 consists of 18 residues. V was clipped by 4 bases and J by 0 bases, with 20 bases between them. The CDR3 here is CARSPWKGPPFSGNTIYF. Written as DNA, the CDR3 is TGTGCCAGAAGCCCCTGGAAGGGGCCACCGTTCTCTGGAAACACCATATATTTT.

The chain carries TRBV9 and TRBJ2-7; 10 positions agree with TRBD2. The V and J ends lost 6 bases and 0 bases, in that order; junction bases with no gene match: 15. This CDR3 comprises 18 residues. Germline V gene lookup returns CDR1 SGDLS and CDR2 YYNGEE. The CDR3 DNA reads as TGTGCCAGCACCATGTGGGCTAGCGGGGGCCAAAGCTCCTACGAGCAGTACTTC. This gives the protein CASTMWASGGQSSYEQYF.

This sequence joins TRBV14 and TRBJ2-2; D not resolved. CDR3 length: 17 residues. Looked up from germline, CDR1 is SGHDN and CDR2 is FVKESK. V dropped 0 bases and J dropped 1 base, with 12 bases sitting between them. The CDR3 nucleotides read TGTGCCAGCAGCCAAGATGTCACTACCTGGAACACCGGGGAGCTGTTTTTT. Protein product: CASSQDVTTWNTGELFF.

The gene calls are TRBV29-1 and TRBJ2-7; TRBD1 aligns across 11 bases. The CDR3 sequence is 13 residues long. Germline values: CDR1 SQVTM, CDR2 ANQGSEA. With 6 bases clipped from V and 2 bases from J, the junction kept 3 bases outside the gene matches. CDR3 residues: CSVGQGAAYEQYF. CDR3 bases: TGCAGCGTCGGACAGGGGGCGGCCTACGAGCAGTACTTC.

The chain combines TRBV19 with TRBJ2-2; 8 bases are shared with TRBD2. Germline V CDR1 and CDR2: LNHDA, SQIVND (reference sequence). V was pared by 3 bases and J by 3 bases, with 3 bases of the junction left unmatched. The CDR3 length is 15 residues. This chain's CDR3 is CASSIRGGHTGELFF. CDR3 coding DNA: TGTGCCAGTAGTATCCGGGGGGGACACACCGGGGAGCTGTTTTTT.